This TCR beta chain was profiled in a study of shared clonotypes between healthy human individuals. Using immunoSEQ multiplex PCR, the repertoire was profiled, and TCRdb retains in-frame clones only, with some absent. The sample lists some 2,500,000 clones, roughly 93% occurring once. Trimming left V 6 bases short and J 4 bases short, with 17 bases between. Germline V gene lookup returns CDR1 SGHNT and CDR2 YYREEE (reference sequence). The CDR3 has 15 residues. This chain links TRBV5-4 with TRBJ2-1; TRBD1 or TRBD2 may be the D gene (5 bases each). This TCR came from a man aged 18 to 29 in good health. Some clones in this sample may be carry-over from other donors' samples. Input material: naive CD4+ T cells from PBMCs. Subset denoted: CD45RA+ positively selected. Written as DNA, the CDR3 is TGTGCCAGCACCGGGACGGTCGCGGAGTACAATGAGCAGTTCTTC. Translating it yields CASTGTVAEYNEQFF. The whole variable domain, remainder taken from reference TRBV5-4 and TRBJ2-1, is ETGVTQSPTHLIKTRGQQVTLRCSSQSGHNTVSWYQQALGQGPQFIFQYYREEENGRGNFPPRFSGLQFPNYSSELNVNALELDDSALYLCASTGTVAEYNEQFFGPGTRLTVL.